These 25 T cell receptor beta chains came from one sample sequenced in a study of T-cell reconstitution after alpha-beta-depleted transplantation in children. TCRbeta library construction was performed incorporating unique molecular identifiers. TCRdb re-called the PCR reads through MiXCR, storing one row per CDR3 protein. Among 170,000 or so distinct CDR3 sequences listed, about 6.4% were seen once. The sequencing used PBMCs from the stem cell graft donor, collected from the stem cell graft. Source of these receptors: a human donor who donated a stem cell graft to a child with Wiskott-Aldrich syndrome.

This clonotype was seen repeatedly, ten times or more. V usage is TRBV5-6 and J usage is TRBJ1-1; possibly TRBD1 for D (5 bases). V dropped 1 base and J dropped 4 bases, with 11 bases sitting between them. CDR1 is SGHDT, CDR2 YYEEEE, per germline. This CDR3 region has 14 residues. The CDR3 DNA is TGTGCCAGCAGCTTGCGGGGCCCCGGCACTGAAGCTTTCTTT. This codes for CASSLRGPGTEAFF.

J is TRBJ1-1 and V is TRBV7-2, with D possibly being TRBD1 (5 bases). V lost 5 bases to trimming and J lost 4 bases, with 14 bases between them. The germline V gene encodes CDR1 SGHTA and CDR2 FQGNSA. This CDR3 is built from 14 residues. The CDR3 is CASSLVNRGTEAFF. CDR3 in DNA: TGTGCCAGCAGCCTCGTCAATAGGGGCACTGAAGCTTTCTTT.

This clonotype was counted at least ten times. The chain carries TRBV5-1 and TRBJ2-1; tentative D call: TRBD2 (6 bases). The V end lost 2 bases, the J end lost 3 bases, and 15 bases lay between the germline ends. Germline V gives CDR1 SGHRS, CDR2 YFSETQ. The CDR3 consists of 16 residues. Written as DNA, the CDR3 is TGCGCCAGCAGCTTAATTACCGGACTACTCTACAATGAGCAGTTCTTC. Residues: CASSLITGLLYNEQFF.

The genes are TRBV28 and TRBJ1-5; 8 bases fit TRBD1. The CDR3 has 14 amino acids. The germline CDR1 and CDR2 sequences are MDHEN and SYDVKM. With 5 bases clipped from V and 9 bases from J, the junction kept 9 bases outside the gene matches. The CDR3 DNA is TGTGCCAGCAGTCGGACAGGGCCCGGTAGGCCCCAGCATTTT. This gives the protein CASSRTGPGRPQHF.

This clonotype has at least ten counts. CDR3 residues: CSAFRTGLNTEAFF. CDR3 DNA sequence: TGCAGTGCTTTCCGGACAGGTCTGAACACTGAAGCTTTCTTT. This chain joins TRBV20-1 and TRBJ1-1; TRBD1 matches at 7 bases. The CDR3 spans 14 residues. Looked up from germline, CDR1 is DFQATT and CDR2 is SNEGSKA (reference sequence). Trimming took 5 bases from V and 0 from J; bases not matched to a gene: 6.

This clonotype was detected ten times or more. V usage is TRBV6-1 and J usage is TRBJ2-7; TRBD1 might be the D (6 bases). Germline CDR1 MNHNS, CDR2 SASEGT. V gave up 10 bases and J gave up 0 bases, with 13 bases separating them. The CDR3 totals 13 residues. The CDR3 loop reads CATLRDNSYEQYF. The CDR3 DNA reads as TGTGCCACCCTCCGGGACAACTCCTACGAGCAGTACTTC.

In its sample, this clonotype was seen many times. The genes are TRBV9 and TRBJ2-7, with 9 nucleotides matching TRBD1. V lost 3 bases, J lost 4 bases, and 5 bases stayed unmatched. This CDR3 spans 14 amino acids. The germline gives CDR1 SGDLS, CDR2 YYNGEE. The CDR3 DNA reads as TGTGCCAGCAGCGGCCGGGACAGGGCGTACGAGCAGTACTTC. It is translated as CASSGRDRAYEQYF.

V gene TRBV27 combines with J gene TRBJ2-5; no clear D. The V end lost 4 bases, the J end lost 1 base, and 10 bases lay between the germline ends. Germline CDR1 MNHEY, CDR2 SMNVEV (reference sequence). The CDR3 covers 14 residues. Here the CDR3 DNA reads TGTGCCAGCAGTTCCAGACCGTTCCAAGAGACCCAGTACTTC. Its protein is CASSSRPFQETQYF.

This clonotype has more than one count but fewer than ten. This chain joins TRBV7-2 and TRBJ2-2; possibly TRBD1 for D (6 bases). This CDR3 is built from 15 residues. V was clipped by 6 bases and J by 4 bases, with 15 bases between them. The germline gives CDR1 SGHTA, CDR2 FQGNSA. CDR3 residues: CASRGAQGITGELFF. CDR3 sequence (DNA): TGTGCCAGCAGGGGGGCACAGGGTATCACCGGGGAGCTGTTTTTT. Supplemented by reference TRBV7-2 and TRBJ2-2, the full variable domain reads GAGVSQSPSNKVTEKGKDVELRCDPISGHTALYWYRQSLGQGLEFLIYFQGNSAPDKSGLPSDRFSAERTGGSVSTLTIQRTQQEDSAVYLCASRGAQGITGELFFGEGSRLTVL.

This clonotype came up many times. The chain combines TRBV20-1 with TRBJ2-1, with D possibly being TRBD2 (6 bases). Trimming shortened V by 1 base and J by 4 bases, and 11 bases separated the two germline ends. CDR1 is DFQATT, CDR2 SNEGSKA, per germline (reference sequence). The CDR3 has 14 residues. CDR3 DNA: TGCAGTGCTAGAGGACTAGGGATGTACAATGAGCAGTTCTTC. Its protein is CSARGLGMYNEQFF.

This clonotype was seen at least ten times. V usage is TRBV5-1 and J usage is TRBJ2-1, with 8 bases that match TRBD2. The CDR3 has 15 residues. The ends lost 4 bases at V and 6 bases at J; junction bases unmatched: 9. Germline CDR1 is SGHRS and CDR2 is YFSETQ. The CDR3 spells CASSPSGGQVNEQFF. The CDR3 nucleotides read TGCGCCAGCAGCCCCTCGGGGGGGCAGGTCAATGAGCAGTTCTTC.

The sample holds many counts of this clonotype. The genes are TRBV2 and TRBJ1-1; a possible D gene is TRBD1 (6 bases). The V gene lost 6 bases and the J gene lost 0 bases, with 11 bases spanning the gap. The germline V gene encodes CDR1 SNHLY and CDR2 FYNNEI. This CDR3 contains 14 residues. In DNA, the CDR3 is TGTGCCAGCAGCGTACAGGGCTTGAACACTGAAGCTTTCTTT. As protein: CASSVQGLNTEAFF.

At least ten counts were recorded for this clonotype. The V and J genes are TRBV11-2 and TRBJ2-1, with a possible D match to TRBD2 (6 bases). This CDR3 is 14 amino acids long. The V and J ends lost 2 bases and 9 bases respectively, with 14 bases between them. Looked up from germline, CDR1 is SGHAT and CDR2 is FQNNGV. For the CDR3, the DNA is TGTGCCAGCAGCTTATTTGAGGGAGGCCGTGAGCAGTTCTTC. Protein sequence: CASSLFEGGREQFF.

The sample holds many counts of this clonotype. This chain links TRBV4-3 with TRBJ2-3; 7 bases match TRBD2. The CDR3 totals 16 residues. The germline V gene has CDR1 LGHNA and CDR2 YSLEER. J lost 4 bases, V lost 5 bases, and 12 bases had no gene match. CDR3 amino acids: CASSARLAGWSDTQYF. The CDR3 DNA follows: TGCGCCAGCAGCGCCCGACTAGCAGGTTGGTCAGATACGCAGTATTTT.

The chain uses TRBV6-5 and TRBJ2-1; D gene uncertain. Germline V gene lookup returns CDR1 MNHEY and CDR2 SVGAGI. The CDR3 runs to 15 residues. V lost 6 bases to trimming and J lost 0 bases, with 12 bases between them. CDR3 sequence (DNA): TGTGCCAGCAGCAACGCGAAAAGCTCCTACAATGAGCAGTTCTTC. It specifies CASSNAKSSYNEQFF.

This clonotype was seen ten or more times. The V call is TRBV29-1, the J call TRBJ2-1; D is possibly TRBD1 or TRBD2 (7 bases each). The CDR3 consists of 15 residues. In germline, CDR1 is SQVTM, CDR2 ANQGSEA. V lost 5 bases, J lost 9 bases, and 23 bases lay in between. In nucleotides, the CDR3 is TGCAGCGTTAGGGGGCAGGGGGGGGCGTCGAGTGAGCAGTTCTTC. This translates into CSVRGQGGASSEQFF.

This clonotype came up many times. The chain links TRBV27 to TRBJ2-7, with TRBD1 matching over 7 bases. V shed 2 bases, J shed 4 bases, and the junction held 5 bases outside the gene matches. This CDR3 is built from 14 residues. Germline CDR1 reads MNHEY; CDR2 reads SMNVEV (reference sequence). Written as DNA, the CDR3 is TGTGCCAGCAGTTTAGACAGGGAAGGGTACGAGCAGTACTTC. It specifies CASSLDREGYEQYF.

This clonotype was observed many times. The chain carries TRBV5-1 and TRBJ2-2, with 9 positions matching TRBD2. CDR3 length equals 16 residues. Trimming at V came to 6 bases and at J to 5 bases, leaving 11 bases not matched to a gene. Germline V CDR1 and CDR2: SGHRS, YFSETQ. The DNA for the CDR3 is TGCGCCAGCAAGATAATAGCGGGGGCGCTTACCGGGGAGCTGTTTTTT. This codes for CASKIIAGALTGELFF.

The table lists this clonotype with many counts. The V call is TRBV6-5, the J call TRBJ1-1; no clear D gene. Deletions cut 1 base from V and 5 bases from J, with 14 bases between. The length of the CDR3 is 15 residues. CDR1 and CDR2 (germline): MNHEY, SVGAGI. The CDR3 protein is CASSYLEPLVTEAFF. CDR3 nucleotide sequence: TGTGCCAGCAGTTACTTAGAACCGCTTGTGACTGAAGCTTTCTTT.

This clonotype was observed at least ten times. The V gene is TRBV15, the J gene TRBJ1-2; D ambiguous. Germline CDR1 LNHNV, CDR2 YYDKDF (reference sequence). The CDR3 contains 15 residues. The V end lost 0 bases, the J end lost 8 bases, and 16 bases lay between the germline ends. The CDR3 spells CATSRDWEDLGGYTF. Written as DNA, the CDR3 is TGTGCCACCAGCAGAGATTGGGAGGATTTGGGCGGCTACACCTTC.

This clonotype was counted at least ten times. The genes are TRBV28 and TRBJ1-2; no reliable D call. In germline, CDR1 is MDHEN, CDR2 SYDVKM. The CDR3 runs 16 residues. Trimming took off 1 base at V and 0 bases at J, with 12 bases between the two ends. This CDR3 is CASSLLTSGANYGYTF. The CDR3 coding sequence is TGTGCCAGCAGTTTATTGACCTCCGGGGCTAACTATGGCTACACCTTC.

This clonotype was counted only a few times. The genes are TRBV25-1 and TRBJ1-5; tentatively, D is TRBD1 (5 bases). Trimming stripped 3 bases from V and 0 bases from J, with 9 bases between. The CDR3 sequence is 15 residues long. The germline V gene has CDR1 MGHDK and CDR2 SYGVNS. The CDR3 loop reads CASSEGGFSNQPQHF. The CDR3 DNA reads as TGTGCCAGCAGTGAGGGGGGTTTTAGCAATCAGCCCCAGCATTTT. The variable domain in full, completed from reference TRBV25-1 and TRBJ1-5, reads EADIYQTPRYLVIGTGKKITLECSQTMGHDKMYWYQQDPGMELHLIHYSYGVNSTEKGDLSSESTVSRIRTEHFPLTLESARPSHTSQYLCASSEGGFSNQPQHFGDGTRLSIL.

In this sample, this clonotype turned up many times. The chain uses TRBV10-2 and TRBJ1-2; TRBD1 might be the D (5 bases). Trimming stripped 0 bases from V and 5 bases from J, with 13 bases between. The length of the CDR3 is 15 residues. The germline V gene encodes CDR1 WSHSY and CDR2 SAAADI. The CDR3 here is CASSESGRALYGYTF. The DNA for the CDR3 is TGCGCCAGCAGTGAGTCTGGCAGGGCACTATATGGCTACACCTTC.

There are many counts of this clonotype. This chain uses TRBV29-1 with TRBJ2-5; TRBD1 aligns across 8 bases. The germline gives CDR1 SQVTM, CDR2 ANQGSEA. With V trimmed by 6 bases and J by 5 bases, 14 bases remained unmatched. The length of the CDR3 is 15 residues. The CDR3 loop is CSVSALRQGPETQYF. CDR3 coding DNA: TGCAGCGTCTCCGCATTGAGACAGGGGCCGGAGACCCAGTACTTC.

At least ten counts were recorded for this clonotype. V is TRBV6-1 and J is TRBJ2-7, with 9 bases that match TRBD1. Trimming at V came to 6 bases and at J to 3 bases, leaving 6 bases not matched to a gene. CDR1 and CDR2 from the germline V gene are MNHNS and SASEGT. The CDR3 is 14 residues long. The CDR3 loop reads CASRSGTGLYEQYF. Here the CDR3 DNA reads TGTGCCAGCAGATCCGGGACAGGGCTCTACGAGCAGTACTTC.